This is a list of T cell receptor beta chains from one sample in a study of blood T cell repertoires in COVID-19. Sequencing was performed with immunoSEQ multiplex PCR; in TCRdb, only in-frame clones are kept and a portion is missing. The repertoire holds around 200,000 clones, 70% to 90% seen once, with roughly 5% in the top ten. Specimen: peripheral blood. All receptors come from a woman of 80 years or more with acute or convalescent COVID-19. Both conserved end residues are part of each CDR3. The order of the fields is V gene, D gene, CDR3 length, J gene, clone size, CDR3 protein, CDR3 DNA. A D gene is named only where the DNA matches it firmly. The size entry is marked missing in some rows and otherwise reads once, few, many or a size class.

V: TRBV9; D: -; length: 14; J: TRBJ2-5; size: -; CDR3: CASSGGTDQETQYF; DNA: TGTGCCAGCAGCGGCGGGACAGATCAAGAGACCCAGTACTTC
V: TRBV3-1/TRBV3-2; D: TRBD2; length: 14; J: TRBJ2-5; size: -; CDR3: CASSRSGGAGTQYF; DNA: TGTGCCAGCAGCAGGAGCGGGGGGGCGGGCACCCAGTACTTC
V: TRBV30; D: TRBD1; length: 13; J: TRBJ1-5; size: -; CDR3: CAWSTGGGQPQHF; DNA: TGTGCCTGGAGTACAGGGGGCGGTCAGCCCCAGCATTTT
V: TRBV5-1; D: TRBD2; length: 16; J: TRBJ2-7; size: -; CDR3: CASSEISGRQTYEQYF; DNA: TGCGCCAGTTCCGAGATTAGCGGGAGACAAACCTACGAGCAGTACTTC
V: TRBV10-3; D: TRBD2; length: 19; J: TRBJ2-6; size: -; CDR3: CATSGFSGRPPSGANVLTF; DNA: TGTGCCACCTCAGGATTTAGCGGGAGGCCCCCATCTGGGGCCAACGTCCTGACTTTC
V: TRBV15; D: -; length: 13; J: TRBJ2-1; size: once; CDR3: CATSPRTTTEQFF; DNA: TGTGCCACCAGTCCCCGGACTACCACGGAGCAGTTCTTC
V: TRBV6-5; D: -; length: 15; J: TRBJ2-7; size: -; CDR3: CASSWWPQGTYEQYF; DNA: TGTGCCAGCAGTTGGTGGCCCCAGGGAACCTACGAGCAGTACTTC
V: TRBV6-1; D: -; length: 13; J: TRBJ1-4; size: -; CDR3: CASSEGGRVKLFF; DNA: TGTGCCAGCAGTGAAGGGGGCAGGGTGAAACTGTTTTTT
V: TRBV7-9; D: -; length: 14; J: TRBJ2-3; size: -; CDR3: CASSLSGASDTQYF; DNA: TGTGCCAGCAGCTTATCGGGAGCCTCAGATACGCAGTATTTT
V: TRBV6-2/TRBV6-3; D: TRBD2; length: 15; J: TRBJ2-1; size: -; CDR3: CASTPGAGGRNEQFF; DNA: TGTGCCAGCACCCCGGGAGCGGGAGGCAGGAATGAGCAGTTCTTC
V: TRBV15; D: TRBD2; length: 16; J: TRBJ2-7; size: -; CDR3: CATSRKLAGGSGEQYF; DNA: TGTGCCACCAGCAGAAAACTAGCGGGAGGTTCGGGAGAGCAGTACTTC
V: TRBV6-6; D: -; length: 14; J: TRBJ1-5; size: once; CDR3: CAITGQPEGQPQHF; DNA: TGTGCCATCACGGGACAACCTGAGGGTCAGCCCCAGCATTTT
V: TRBV3-1/TRBV3-2; D: -; length: 14; J: TRBJ2-7; size: -; CDR3: CASSQGGRTYEQYF; DNA: TGTGCCAGCAGCCAAGGAGGTCGCACCTACGAGCAGTACTTC
V: TRBV2; D: -; length: 15; J: TRBJ1-3; size: -; CDR3: CASRLPPSSGNTIYF; DNA: TGTGCCAGCAGACTCCCACCCTCCTCTGGAAACACCATATATTTT
V: TRBV3-1/TRBV3-2; D: -; length: 12; J: TRBJ1-2; size: -; CDR3: CASSQGFGGYTF; DNA: TGTGCCAGCAGCCAGGGCTTCGGTGGCTACACCTTC
V: TRBV19; D: TRBD2; length: 16; J: TRBJ2-3; size: few; CDR3: CASMIAGGPVGGTQYF; DNA: TGTGCCAGTATGATAGCGGGAGGGCCAGTAGGAGGTACGCAGTATTTT
V: TRBV7-2; D: -; length: 16; J: TRBJ1-1; size: once; CDR3: CASSLIPRQILSEAFF; DNA: TGTGCCAGCAGCTTAATCCCACGACAGATACTATCTGAAGCTTTCTTT
V: TRBV5-1; D: -; length: 16; J: TRBJ2-6; size: -; CDR3: CASSLAGDSGANVLTF; DNA: TGCGCCAGCAGCTTGGCTGGAGACTCTGGGGCCAACGTCCTGACTTTC
V: TRBV7-3; D: TRBD2; length: 17; J: TRBJ2-2; size: -; CDR3: CASSTPSGRGNTGELFF; DNA: TGTGCCAGCAGCACCCCAAGCGGGAGGGGGAACACCGGGGAGCTGTTTTTT
V: TRBV18; D: -; length: 14; J: TRBJ2-7; size: -; CDR3: CASSRQGGYYEQYF; DNA: TGTGCCAGCTCCCGACAAGGGGGATACTACGAGCAGTACTTC
V: TRBV4-2; D: TRBD1; length: 15; J: TRBJ1-2; size: many; CDR3: CASSQEDRASYGYTF; DNA: TGTGCCAGCAGCCAAGAGGACAGGGCGAGTTATGGCTACACCTTC
V: TRBV21-1; D: -; length: 16; J: TRBJ2-7; size: -; CDR3: CASSPSKDRSSYEQYF; DNA: TGTGCCAGCAGCCCCTCCAAAGACCGGAGCTCCTACGAGCAGTACTTC
V: TRBV7-2; D: -; length: 14; J: TRBJ1-2; size: -; CDR3: CASTQTGGDYGYTF; DNA: TGTGCCAGCACTCAGACGGGGGGTGACTATGGCTACACCTTC
V: TRBV7-9; D: TRBD2; length: 17; J: TRBJ2-7; size: -; CDR3: CASSLGTSGSMSYEQYF; DNA: TGTGCCAGCAGCTTAGGGACTAGCGGGAGTATGTCCTACGAGCAGTACTTC
V: TRBV11-2; D: TRBD1; length: 15; J: TRBJ2-7; size: -; CDR3: CASTPGQRASYEQYF; DNA: TGTGCCAGCACCCCGGGACAGAGAGCCTCCTACGAGCAGTACTTC
V: TRBV27; D: -; length: 14; J: TRBJ2-1; size: -; CDR3: CASSLRFTNNEQFF; DNA: TGTGCCAGCAGTTTGAGATTTACCAACAATGAGCAGTTCTTC
V: TRBV24-1; D: TRBD1; length: 17; J: TRBJ2-7; size: -; CDR3: CATSDRKIQGRSYEQYF; DNA: TGTGCCACCAGTGATCGTAAGATACAGGGGCGTTCCTACGAGCAGTACTTC
V: TRBV11-2; D: -; length: 13; J: TRBJ2-1; size: -; CDR3: CASSIGHGNEQFF; DNA: TGTGCCAGCAGCATCGGACACGGGAATGAGCAGTTCTTC
V: TRBV6-2/TRBV6-3; D: -; length: 14; J: TRBJ2-1; size: -; CDR3: CASSLRGPNNEQFF; DNA: TGTGCCAGCAGTTTGCGGGGTCCCAACAATGAGCAGTTCTTC
V: TRBV30; D: -; length: 11; J: TRBJ2-7; size: -; CDR3: CAWVQGYEQYF; DNA: TGTGCCTGGGTACAGGGTTACGAGCAGTACTTC
V: TRBV6-5; D: TRBD1; length: 15; J: TRBJ1-3; size: -; CDR3: CASRFRQGKTNTIYF; DNA: TGTGCCAGCAGATTCCGACAGGGGAAGACTAACACCATATATTTT
V: TRBV6-5; D: -; length: 15; J: TRBJ2-7; size: -; CDR3: CASSYSRGAPYEQYF; DNA: TGTGCCAGCAGTTACTCTCGGGGAGCCCCCTACGAGCAGTACTTC
V: TRBV6-2/TRBV6-3; D: -; length: 12; J: TRBJ2-5; size: -; CDR3: CASSATWETQYF; DNA: TGTGCCAGCAGTGCGACTTGGGAGACCCAGTACTTC
V: TRBV27; D: -; length: 13; J: TRBJ1-2; size: -; CDR3: CASSFRGTHGYTF; DNA: TGTGCCAGCAGCTTTCGGGGAACCCATGGCTACACCTTC
V: TRBV5-1; D: -; length: 16; J: TRBJ2-3; size: -; CDR3: CASSLVARVSTDTQYF; DNA: TGCGCCAGCAGCTTGGTTGCCAGGGTGAGCACAGATACGCAGTATTTT
V: TRBV19; D: -; length: 14; J: TRBJ1-2; size: -; CDR3: CASSSKPGGYGYTF; DNA: TGTGCCAGTAGTAGTAAACCTGGAGGTTATGGCTACACCTTC
V: TRBV9; D: TRBD2; length: 14; J: TRBJ2-1; size: -; CDR3: CASSVGLAGYEQFF; DNA: TGTGCCAGCAGCGTAGGTCTAGCGGGATATGAGCAGTTCTTC
V: TRBV18; D: TRBD2; length: 16; J: TRBJ2-1; size: -; CDR3: CASSPRTSGTGNEQFF; DNA: TGTGCCAGCTCACCCCGGACTAGCGGGACGGGAAATGAGCAGTTCTTC
V: TRBV15; D: TRBD1; length: 15; J: TRBJ1-4; size: -; CDR3: CATSRGQGRSEKLFF; DNA: TGTGCCACCAGCAGAGGACAGGGGAGAAGTGAAAAACTGTTTTTT
V: TRBV7-2; D: TRBD1; length: 17; J: TRBJ1-2; size: -; CDR3: CASSLALEGAGGYGYTF; DNA: TGTGCCAGCAGCTTAGCGCTGGAGGGGGCGGGCGGCTATGGCTACACCTTC
V: TRBV28; D: TRBD1; length: 15; J: TRBJ2-1; size: -; CDR3: CASSYRDRRYNEQFF; DNA: TGTGCCAGCAGTTACCGGGACAGGAGATACAATGAGCAGTTCTTC
V: TRBV5-1; D: -; length: 18; J: TRBJ1-6; size: few; CDR3: CASSLGPSAGSYNSPLHF; DNA: TGCGCCAGCAGCTTGGGCCCCAGCGCGGGGTCCTATAATTCACCCCTCCACTTT
V: TRBV6-5; D: -; length: 12; J: TRBJ1-2; size: -; CDR3: CASSQQEGGYTF; DNA: TGTGCCAGCTCGCAGCAGGAGGGTGGCTACACCTTC
V: TRBV10-3; D: TRBD1; length: 15; J: TRBJ2-3; size: -; CDR3: CATSGQGPSTDTQYF; DNA: TGTGCCACCTCGGGACAGGGGCCCTCCACAGATACGCAGTATTTT
V: TRBV7-9; D: TRBD1; length: 15; J: TRBJ1-4; size: -; CDR3: CASSSRQGPNEKLFF; DNA: TGTGCCAGCAGCAGTCGACAGGGCCCAAATGAAAAACTGTTTTTT
V: TRBV11-3; D: TRBD1; length: 15; J: TRBJ2-1; size: once; CDR3: CASGTSGTAYNEQFF; DNA: TGTGCCAGTGGAACGTCCGGGACAGCCTACAATGAGCAGTTCTTC
V: TRBV29-1; D: -; length: 15; J: TRBJ1-1; size: once; CDR3: CSALTMKGTNTEAFF; DNA: TGCAGCGCCCTGACAATGAAGGGGACTAACACTGAAGCTTTCTTT
V: TRBV7-3; D: TRBD2; length: 21; J: TRBJ2-1; size: -; CDR3: CASSPMGGTSGRAESYNEQFF; DNA: TGTGCCAGCAGCCCCATGGGGGGGACTAGCGGGAGGGCTGAATCCTACAATGAGCAGTTCTTC
V: TRBV5-4; D: TRBD1; length: 17; J: TRBJ1-2; size: -; CDR3: CASSPRDRGRPNYGYTF; DNA: TGTGCCAGCAGCCCTCGGGACAGGGGGCGACCTAACTATGGCTACACCTTC
V: TRBV12-5; D: TRBD2; length: 17; J: TRBJ2-1; size: once; CDR3: CASGFSSGRAYYNEQFF; DNA: TGTGCTAGTGGTTTTTCTAGCGGGAGGGCCTATTACAATGAGCAGTTCTTC
V: TRBV2; D: TRBD2; length: 12; J: TRBJ2-5; size: once; CDR3: CASTSGPQTQYF; DNA: TGTGCCAGCACTAGCGGGCCCCAGACCCAGTACTTC
V: TRBV10-3; D: -; length: 16; J: TRBJ1-1; size: -; CDR3: CAISMVREPTGTEAFF; DNA: TGTGCCATCAGTATGGTCAGGGAACCGACTGGGACTGAAGCTTTCTTT
V: TRBV30; D: -; length: 13; J: TRBJ1-1; size: -; CDR3: CAWSVGGAAEAFF; DNA: TGTGCCTGGAGTGTAGGCGGTGCCGCTGAAGCTTTCTTT